This entry concerns a single TCR beta chain. Its antigen has not been determined. Base qualities were left out, and no much larger clone turns up one base away. This specimen belongs to a study of T cell responses to AZD1222 COVID-19 vaccine (dated by TCRdb to the early 2020s). For the study in its entirety: A total of 230 to 250 trial participants underwent TCR sequencing, of whom 207 received two doses of AZD1222 and about 26 received two doses of the MenACWY control vaccine. Enrollment into the trials was organized by age into subgroups of 18-55, 56-69 and 70-plus years, and those subgroups contained around 150, 28 and 57 TCR-sequenced participants, respectively. Overall study results and their limits: Epitopes outside the regions mutated in the B.1.351 and B.1.1.7 variants were reportedly recognized by nearly half of the unique spike-specific TCRs. Most participants were white British and females outnumbered males, and the authors suggested that clonal diversity may have been underestimated. CD4 TCRs associated with the vaccine covered the entire spike protein, and the dominant responses were in regions 160-218 and 743-854. The 56-69-year group was small, and its depth increase did not reach significance, likely because of low power. Conclusions about previously exposed vaccinees were limited because only six or seven AZD1222 recipients were SARS-CoV-2 seropositive at baseline. Because no day 14 peak-response samples were available, repertoires were characterized only after the peak T cell response. After two AZD1222 doses, both the breadth and the depth of spike-specific TCRs were significantly higher than at day 0 and than in MenACWY recipients.

Based on the germline V gene, the CDR1 and CDR2 sequences are KGHDR and SFDVKD. The CDR3 spans 12 residues, from the cysteine through the phenylalanine. Only the CDR3 part of the read is kept: 36 bases, read in frame from the first base. V and J are truncated by 0 bases and 10 bases respectively, leaving an intervening sequence of 7 bases. The CDR3 regions of human TCRbeta chains were subjected to immunosequencing. The paper's processing steps were these. TCRs in the repertoires were compared against a reference library of SARS-CoV-2-specific TCRs that had been generated with the MIRA antigen-specificity platform. Breadth meant the fraction of unique TCRs that were SARS-CoV-2-associated, whereas depth meant the fraction of total T cells that were SARS-CoV-2-associated. Each spike-specific TCR was assigned to its reactive spike region and to a CD4 or CD8 class using the MIRA data. Log10-transformed breadth and depth values were compared by one-way ANOVA with Sidak's multiple comparisons tests. As stored in TCRdb, this immuneACCESS dataset retains in-frame rearrangements with V and J assigned. A fraction of the clones does not appear; measured against another copy, unresolved V genes explain less than half of the discrepancy, and the remainder lacks a known reason. V and J calls and clone size are copied from that table; D and trimming were computed from the DNA. The sample table lists some 130,000 clones, 88% of them with a count of one. Together, the top ten hold 15% to 20% of the sample.

The time point label of this sample denotes: baseline before first vaccination. What the treatment or condition label conveys for this sample: meningococcal conjugate vaccine given as trial control. The vaccinee samples were drawn from two UK trials, COV001 and COV002, one of which was a single-blind randomized controlled phase 2/3 trial testing AZD1222 (ChAdOx1 nCoV-19) in healthy adults. Trial participant PBMC samples were collected at day 0 and day 28 after the second dose for TCRbeta chain sequencing. This sample comprised peripheral blood, obtained on day 0 of MenACWY control vaccination. This TCR came from an adult in good health. The V gene is TRBV24-1 and the J gene is TRBJ2-3; the D gene assignment is ambiguous. This receptor carries the CDR3 CATSDLASPQYF. Read as DNA, the sequence is TGTGCCACCAGTGATTTGGCGAGCCCGCAGTATTTT.